This TCR beta chain was documented in a study of T cell clonotyping in hematopoietic cell transplantation. Study-level points and caveats: After transplant, recipient diversity fell while pathologically expanded clonotypes grew through day 180. Cells were unsorted, so CD4 and CD8 contributions were not separated.

The CDR3 spans 14 residues. Germline V gene sequence: CDR1 SGHTA, CDR2 FQGNSA. Trimming pared 5 bases from V and 1 base from J, leaving 11 bases between. Generated by immunoSEQ multiplex PCR, the TCRdb table keeps only in-frame clones and is missing some. The sample lists roughly 30,000 clones; around 90% were seen once. A word on this clone: Its specificity is not known.

The V gene is TRBV7-2, the J gene TRBJ2-5; D is possibly TRBD1 (5 bases). This receptor was obtained from a female patient aged 50-59 years who had an allogeneic stem cell transplant from a related donor, so the T cells may come from the graft donor. Some clones in this sample may be carry-over from other donors' samples. The specimen comprised PBMCs, sampled 100 days after allogeneic stem cell transplant. For the CDR3, the DNA is TGTGCCAGCAGCCGCCGACAGATCCAAGAGACCCAGTACTTC. It codes for CASSRRQIQETQYF.